The 17 T cell receptor beta chains reported below all come from one sample, sequenced in a study of blood T cell repertoires in COVID-19. Clones were sequenced by immunoSEQ multiplex PCR, and TCRdb holds only the in-frame ones, with some missing. Counted here are 100,000 to 110,000 clones, about 85% occurring once; the ten biggest clones make up under 15%. Sequenced input: peripheral blood. The source is a man aged 45-65 years with active or convalescent COVID-19.

This clone occurred a few times. The rearrangement joins TRBV19 to TRBJ2-2, with TRBD2 identical over 13 bases. The V gene's germline CDR1 is LNHDA and CDR2 SQIVND (reference sequence). The CDR3 is 19 amino acids. Trimming took 7 bases from V and 4 from J; bases not matched to a gene: 15. The CDR3 DNA sequence: TGTGCCAGTAACACCCTGTCACTAGCGGGAGGGCCAGGCACCGGGGAGCTGTTTTTT. Protein sequence: CASNTLSLAGGPGTGELFF. Full variable domain (outside the CDR3, taken from reference TRBV19 and TRBJ2-2): DGGITQSPKYLFRKEGQNVTLSCEQNLNHDAMYWYRQDPGQGLRLIYYSQIVNDFQKGDIAEGYSVSREKKESFPLTVTSAQKNPTAFYLCASNTLSLAGGPGTGELFFGEGSRLTVL.

The chain has TRBV7-2 and TRBJ1-5; D is ambiguous. V lost 1 base and J 6 bases, leaving 4 bases between the germline ends. This CDR3 region has 12 residues. Germline V gene data show CDR1 as SGHTA and CDR2 as FQGNSA. This CDR3 reads CASSLDSQPQHF. CDR3 coding DNA: TGTGCCAGCAGCTTAGACAGTCAGCCCCAGCATTTT.

This chain links TRBV24-1 with TRBJ2-1, with D tentatively TRBD2 (5 bases). The CDR3 contains 15 residues. Germline CDR1 and CDR2: KGHDR and SFDVKD. Between the trimmed V and J ends, which lost 5 bases and 0 bases, there was a span of 10 bases. The CDR3, as DNA: TGTGCCACCAGTGTACCCAGCGGCTCCTACAATGAGCAGTTCTTC. The encoded protein is CATSVPSGSYNEQFF.

The chain recombines TRBV18 with TRBJ1-1; TRBD1 matches 8 bases. Per germline, CDR1 KGHSH and CDR2 LQKENI. With V trimmed by 3 bases and J by 2 bases, 5 bases remained unmatched. The CDR3 contains 15 residues. The CDR3 spells CASSPMTGDNTEAFF. In DNA form, the CDR3 reads TGTGCCAGCTCACCGATGACAGGGGATAACACTGAAGCTTTCTTT.

The chain carries TRBV5-4 and TRBJ2-1; 10 bases match TRBD2. CDR1 SGHNT and CDR2 YYREEE come from the germline V gene (reference sequence). Trimming took 4 bases from V and 0 from J; bases not matched to a gene: 1. The CDR3 runs 15 residues. CDR3 bases: TGTGCCAGCAGCCGGACTAGCGGCTCCTACAATGAGCAGTTCTTC. It specifies CASSRTSGSYNEQFF.

CDR3 sequence reads: CASKGVLILNTGELFF. CDR3 sequence (DNA): TGTGCCAGTAAGGGGGTACTAATCCTGAACACCGGGGAGCTGTTTTTT. V is TRBV19 and J is TRBJ2-2; D is possibly TRBD1 (6 bases). Germline CDR1 and CDR2: LNHDA and SQIVND (reference sequence). The CDR3 runs 16 residues. Trimming pared 7 bases from V and 1 base from J, leaving 16 bases between.

A few counts support this clone. CDR3 sequence reads: CASSPPRTGSYQETQYF. The CDR3 DNA follows: TGTGCCAGCTCACCTCCCCGGACAGGTTCTTACCAAGAGACCCAGTACTTC. V is TRBV18 and J is TRBJ2-5, with TRBD1 matching 7 bases. The CDR3 spans 17 residues. The V segment lost 3 bases and the J segment 0 bases; nucleotides outside the gene matches: 10. Germline V lookup: CDR1 KGHSH, CDR2 LQKENI.

V is TRBV2 and J is TRBJ1-3; 9 positions match TRBD1. This CDR3 is built from 14 residues. Germline V CDR1 and CDR2: SNHLY, FYNNEI. Trimming took 6 bases from V and 2 from J; bases not matched to a gene: 2. The CDR3 region is CASRTGGPGNTIYF. DNA of the CDR3: TGTGCCAGCAGAACAGGGGGCCCTGGAAACACCATATATTTT.

This rearrangement joins TRBV6-5 to TRBJ2-7; 10 positions match TRBD1. CDR1 and CDR2 (germline): MNHEY, SVGAGI. CDR3 length: 15 residues. V lost 5 bases and J lost 6; bases outside the gene matches: 10. The CDR3 region has the DNA TGTGCCAGCAGTCTGCGGGGACAGGGGTTGGCCGAGCAGTACTTC. Encoded protein: CASSLRGQGLAEQYF.

The chain carries TRBV29-1 and TRBJ1-2; D uncertain. CDR3 size: 13 residues. Germline lookup yields CDR1 SQVTM and CDR2 ANQGSEA. V was cut by 3 bases and J by 0 bases, with 8 bases left in between. The CDR3 nucleotides are TGCAGCGTTGACGAGGGTTCTAACTATGGCTACACCTTC. Translated, it gives CSVDEGSNYGYTF.

In its sample, this clone was seen a few times. The V gene is TRBV13, the J gene TRBJ2-1; 10 bases line up with TRBD2. CDR1 and CDR2 (germline): PRHDT, FYEKMQ (reference sequence). V was clipped by 6 bases and J by 4 bases; unmatched bases: 12. This CDR3 contains 17 residues. CDR3 sequence: CASSSLSRTSGYNEQFF. DNA of the CDR3: TGTGCCAGCAGTTCCCTTTCCCGGACTAGCGGTTACAATGAGCAGTTCTTC.

This rearrangement joins TRBV7-2 to TRBJ1-5, with D unclear. The CDR3 covers 14 residues. V was trimmed by 0 bases and J by 3 bases, leaving 6 bases between them. Germline V gene lookup returns CDR1 SGHTA and CDR2 FQGNSA. The CDR3 DNA reads TGTGCCAGCAGCTTAGCGCGGCTCAATCAGCCCCAGCATTTT. Residues: CASSLARLNQPQHF. Complete variable domain (other parts from reference TRBV7-2 and TRBJ1-5): GAGVSQSPSNKVTEKGKDVELRCDPISGHTALYWYRQSLGQGLEFLIYFQGNSAPDKSGLPSDRFSAERTGGSVSTLTIQRTQQEDSAVYLCASSLARLNQPQHFGDGTRLSIL.

This chain's CDR3 is CASRRGGTDTQYF. The CDR3 nucleotides read TGTGCCAGCAGACGCGGGGGAACAGATACGCAGTATTTT. V gene TRBV2 combines with J gene TRBJ2-3; the match to TRBD2 covers 7 bases. Trimming removed 6 bases from V and 3 bases from J; junction bases left unmatched: 3. Germline loops: CDR1 SNHLY, CDR2 FYNNEI. The CDR3 consists of 13 residues.

The chain links TRBV19 to TRBJ2-1; 10 bases align to TRBD2. The CDR3 consists of 15 residues. The trim removed 8 bases at V and 3 bases at J, leaving 7 bases unmatched. Germline V CDR1 and CDR2: LNHDA, SQIVND (reference sequence). CDR3 in DNA: TGTGCCAGTTCCGGGTTAGCGGGAGGCTACAATGAGCAGTTCTTC. Amino acids: CASSGLAGGYNEQFF. The full variable domain, its missing parts supplied by reference TRBV19 and TRBJ2-1, is DGGITQSPKYLFRKEGQNVTLSCEQNLNHDAMYWYRQDPGQGLRLIYYSQIVNDFQKGDIAEGYSVSREKKESFPLTVTSAQKNPTAFYLCASSGLAGGYNEQFFGPGTRLTVL.

The chain carries TRBV7-8 and TRBJ2-5; maybe TRBD2 (5 bases). Trimming removed 3 bases at V and 1 base at J, with 9 bases between. Germline V CDR1 and CDR2: SGHVS, FQNEAQ. The CDR3 contains 14 residues. The CDR3 coding sequence is TGTGCCAGCAGCTTCGGAGCGGCCCAAGAGACCCAGTACTTC. The encoded protein is CASSFGAAQETQYF.

The chain links TRBV3-1 (or the pseudogene TRBV3-2) to TRBJ1-2; D might be TRBD1 (6 bases). V gave up 3 bases and J gave up 4 bases, with 12 bases separating them. CDR1 LGHDT and CDR2 YNNKEL come from the germline V gene (reference sequence). The CDR3 consists of 14 residues. CDR3 DNA sequence: TGTGCCAGCAGCCACACAGGGATGGGCTATGGCTACACCTTC. Protein sequence: CASSHTGMGYGYTF.

The V and J genes are TRBV5-1 and TRBJ2-7; weak D call: TRBD1 (6 bases). The CDR3 is made up of 16 amino acids. Germline V lookup: CDR1 SGHRS, CDR2 YFSETQ. V gave up 1 base and J gave up 0 bases, with 14 bases separating them. The chain's CDR3 is CASSLTGTPGSYEQYF. Written as DNA, the CDR3 is TGCGCCAGCAGCTTGACCGGGACACCGGGCTCCTACGAGCAGTACTTC.